The 14 T cell receptor beta chains presented below share a single source sample, sequenced in a study of long-term antiretroviral therapy in people with HIV. With survey level as its setting, the immunoSEQ assay was v3.0. Clones were read by immunoSEQ multiplex PCR, and TCRdb kept only the in-frame ones, dropping some. The table has roughly 14,000 clones, 75% to 85% seen once. The input for sequencing was unsorted PBMCs, taken 3.1 years after starting antiretroviral therapy. These receptors were collected from a man in his forties with HIV.

The chain has TRBV30 and TRBJ1-1, with D uncertain. V was pared by 2 bases and J by 2 bases, with 9 bases between. The CDR3 has 13 residues. Looked up from germline, CDR1 is GTSNPN and CDR2 is SVGIG (reference sequence). The CDR3 loop reads CAWSWAANTEAFF. The CDR3 DNA reads as TGTGCCTGGAGTTGGGCAGCCAACACTGAAGCTTTCTTT.

This chain uses TRBV5-4 with TRBJ1-2; D is possibly TRBD1 (6 bases). The germline gives CDR1 SGHNT, CDR2 YYREEE (reference sequence). With 4 bases removed from V and 0 bases from J, the gap between germline ends came to 16 bases. CDR3 size: 16 residues. The CDR3 DNA follows: TGTGCCAGCAGCCTCTCGAGGGGGGCCTCTAACTATGGCTACACCTTC. Translation: CASSLSRGASNYGYTF.

This chain uses TRBV6-5 with TRBJ2-2; TRBD1 or TRBD2 may be the D gene (5 bases each). This CDR3 contains 16 residues. Trimming removed 4 bases at V and 5 bases at J, with 17 bases between. The V gene's germline CDR1 is MNHEY and CDR2 SVGAGI. CDR3 protein: CASSSRGGRWTGELFF. In DNA, the CDR3 is TGTGCCAGCAGTTCCCGGGGCGGCCGATGGACCGGGGAGCTGTTTTTT.

This clone was observed once. This chain links TRBV21-1 with TRBJ1-2. TRBV21-1 is a listed pseudogene. CDR3 length equals 18 residues. This CDR3 reads CASSKDEGEGVLNYGYTF. The DNA for the CDR3 is TGTGCCAGCAGCAAAGACGAAGGTGAGGGAGTCCTTAACTATGGCTACACCTTC.

This clone has just one count. The V call is TRBV7-8, the J call TRBJ1-2; D is possibly TRBD1 (6 bases). The V and J ends lost 5 bases and 7 bases respectively, with 17 bases between them. Germline CDR1 is SGHVS and CDR2 is FQNEAQ. The CDR3 has 14 residues. The CDR3 spells CASSLDSGGGGYTF. CDR3 nucleotides: TGTGCCAGCAGCCTCGACAGTGGGGGCGGTGGCTACACCTTC.

This chain's CDR3 is CASSYSGSDTGELFF. CDR3 nucleotides: TGTGCCAGCAGTTACTCGGGCTCGGACACCGGGGAGCTGTTTTTT. V gene TRBV6-5 combines with J gene TRBJ2-2, with D uncertain. V was trimmed by 0 bases and J by 3 bases, leaving 8 bases between them. Germline V CDR1 and CDR2: MNHEY, SVGAGI. This CDR3 contains 15 residues.

The genes are TRBV27 and TRBJ2-7; possibly TRBD1 for D (6 bases). The V gene lost 5 bases and the J gene lost 3 bases, with 11 bases spanning the gap. There are 13 residues in the CDR3. CDR1 is MNHEY and CDR2 is SMNVEV in the germline V gene (reference sequence). The CDR3 coding sequence is TGTGCCAGCAGTGGGACAAATAACTACGAGCAGTACTTC. It translates to CASSGTNNYEQYF.

The sample holds a few counts of this clone. The chain links TRBV6-5 to TRBJ1-1; D possibly corresponds to TRBD1 (5 bases). CDR1 MNHEY and CDR2 SVGAGI come from the germline V gene. The germline V and J ends were trimmed by 7 bases and 10 bases, with 16 bases remaining between them. The CDR3 is 12 amino acids. CDR3 sequence reads: CASTKGTGPAFF. In nucleotides, the CDR3 is TGTGCCAGCACCAAGGGGACCGGACCAGCTTTCTTT.

The chain carries TRBV5-1 and TRBJ1-1; D might be TRBD1 (5 bases). CDR3 length: 15 residues. The V gene lost 0 bases and the J gene lost 0 bases, with 9 bases spanning the gap. CDR1 is SGHRS and CDR2 is YFSETQ in the germline V gene. This CDR3 is CASSLGAGLNTEAFF. CDR3 sequence (DNA): TGCGCCAGCAGCTTGGGGGCAGGGCTGAACACTGAAGCTTTCTTT.

V usage is TRBV19 and J usage is TRBJ2-7; D is perhaps TRBD1 or TRBD2 (5 bases each). The length of the CDR3 is 14 residues. V was clipped by 6 bases and J by 0 bases, with 12 bases between them. Germline V lookup: CDR1 LNHDA, CDR2 SQIVND (reference sequence). The chain's CDR3 is CASRAAGSSYEQYF. CDR3 nucleotide sequence: TGTGCCAGTAGGGCGGCAGGGAGCTCCTACGAGCAGTACTTC.

The chain has TRBV11-2 and TRBJ1-2; tentatively, D is TRBD1 (5 bases). The ends were cut back, 0 bases at V and 4 bases at J, with 12 bases in the middle. The germline gives CDR1 SGHAT, CDR2 FQNNGV. This CDR3 has 15 residues. CDR3 coding DNA: TGTGCCAGCAGCTTAGACCCAGGGAGCAGCTATGGCTACACCTTC. Protein: CASSLDPGSSYGYTF.

CDR3 amino acids: CASSLPGMGTGELFF. In DNA, the CDR3 is TGTGCCAGCAGCTTGCCGGGGATGGGGACCGGGGAGCTGTTTTTT. The V and J genes are TRBV5-4 and TRBJ2-2; D may be TRBD2 (5 bases). V gave up 1 base and J gave up 5 bases, with 12 bases separating them. CDR1 is SGHNT and CDR2 is YYREEE in the germline V gene (reference sequence). The CDR3 spans 15 residues.

The chain employs TRBV5-6 and TRBJ1-1; D possibly corresponds to TRBD1 (5 bases). CDR3 size: 12 residues. Germline CDR1 is SGHDT and CDR2 is YYEEEE. Between the trimmed V and J ends, which lost 2 bases and 6 bases, there was a span of 8 bases. The CDR3 sequence: CASSFPGAEAFF. CDR3 nucleotides: TGTGCCAGCAGCTTCCCGGGGGCTGAAGCTTTCTTT.

This rearrangement joins TRBV28 to TRBJ1-2; D call uncertain. The CDR3 consists of 18 residues. V was trimmed by 4 bases and J by 0 bases, leaving 21 bases between them. Germline values: CDR1 MDHEN, CDR2 SYDVKM. Written as DNA, the CDR3 is TGTGCCAGCAGTTCCGTGAAGCTAGGGCCAGCCCCTAACTATGGCTACACCTTC. Protein product: CASSSVKLGPAPNYGYTF.